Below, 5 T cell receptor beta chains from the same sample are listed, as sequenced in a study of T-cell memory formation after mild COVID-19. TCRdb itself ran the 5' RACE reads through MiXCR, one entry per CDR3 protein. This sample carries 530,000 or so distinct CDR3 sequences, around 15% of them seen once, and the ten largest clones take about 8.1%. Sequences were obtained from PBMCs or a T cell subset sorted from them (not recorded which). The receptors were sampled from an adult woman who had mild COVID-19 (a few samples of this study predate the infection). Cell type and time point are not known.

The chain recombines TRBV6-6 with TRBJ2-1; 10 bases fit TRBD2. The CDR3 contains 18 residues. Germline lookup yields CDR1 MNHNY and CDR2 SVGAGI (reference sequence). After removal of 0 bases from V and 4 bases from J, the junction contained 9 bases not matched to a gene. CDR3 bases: TGTGCCAGCAGTTACTCGTACAGCGGGGGGGATCCTTACAATGAGCAGTTCTTC. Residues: CASSYSYSGGDPYNEQFF.

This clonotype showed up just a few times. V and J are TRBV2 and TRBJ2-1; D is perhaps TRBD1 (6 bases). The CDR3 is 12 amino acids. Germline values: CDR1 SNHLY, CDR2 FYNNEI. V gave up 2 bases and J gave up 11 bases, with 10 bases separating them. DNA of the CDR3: TGTGCCAGCAGTGAATGGGGGCCCAAGCAGTTCTTC. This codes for CASSEWGPKQFF.

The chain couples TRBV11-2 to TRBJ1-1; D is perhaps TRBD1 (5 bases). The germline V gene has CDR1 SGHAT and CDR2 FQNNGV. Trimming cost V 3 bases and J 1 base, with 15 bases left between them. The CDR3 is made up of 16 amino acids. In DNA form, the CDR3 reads TGTGCCAGCAGCTTGGTTGGGGGTTGGGGGAACACTGAAGCTTTCTTT. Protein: CASSLVGGWGNTEAFF.

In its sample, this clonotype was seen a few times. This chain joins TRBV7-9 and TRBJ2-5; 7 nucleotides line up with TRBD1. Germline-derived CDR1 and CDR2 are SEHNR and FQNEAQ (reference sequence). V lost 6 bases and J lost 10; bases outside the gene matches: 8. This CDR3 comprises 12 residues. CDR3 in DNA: TGTGCCAGCAGGCCCCCGACAGGGAGCCAGTACTTC. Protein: CASRPPTGSQYF.

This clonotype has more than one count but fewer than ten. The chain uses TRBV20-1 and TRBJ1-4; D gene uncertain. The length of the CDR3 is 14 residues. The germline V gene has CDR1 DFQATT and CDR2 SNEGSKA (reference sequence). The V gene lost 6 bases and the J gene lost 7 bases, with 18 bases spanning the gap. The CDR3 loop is CSAQRGRVGEKLFF. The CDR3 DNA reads TGCAGTGCACAACGCGGGAGAGTGGGTGAAAAACTGTTTTTT.